This T cell receptor beta chain is from a study of monozygotic twins with inflammatory bowel disease. Study-level points and caveats: Discordant twins showed the same repertoire similarity as concordant twins, possibly from limited power.

To note about this clonotype: As yet, its antigen is unknown.

In preparing each TCR library, 3,000 to 4,000 ng of total RNA was used. Eight separate reactions per sample served to make cDNA. UMIs with a 6-nucleotide sample barcode were added by template switching. From its re-call of the 5' RACE reads, TCRdb lists each CDR3 protein once, without DNA. Its clone listing holds approximately 150,000 distinct CDR3 sequences. Material for sequencing was blood. The clonotype originates from a human donor with ulcerative colitis or Crohn's disease, or a healthy co-twin of an affected twin (not recorded which).

CDR3 amino acids: CVLWTGGGYGYTF. The chain combines TRBV7-9 with TRBJ1-2; TCRdb gives TRBD1 as the D gene, but with no DNA this cannot be confirmed. The germline CDR1 and CDR2 sequences are SEHNR and FQNEAQ (reference sequence). The CDR3 covers 13 residues. The whole variable domain, remainder taken from reference TRBV7-9 and TRBJ1-2, is DTGVSQNPRHKITKRGQNVTFRCDPISEHNRLYWYRQTLGQGPEFLTYFQNEAQLEKSRLLSDRFSAERPKGSFSTLEIQRTEQGDSAMYLCVLWTGGGYGYTFGSGTRLTVV.